The source of this TCR beta chain is a study of T-cell memory formation after mild COVID-19. This clonotype was counted only a few times. TCRdb recomputed calls from the 5' RACE reads with MiXCR, one row per CDR3 protein. The data show around 470,000 distinct CDR3 sequences, 20% seen once. The CDR3 spans 19 residues. Germline CDR1 SGDLS, CDR2 YYNGEE. Trimming left V 0 bases short and J 0 bases short, with 16 bases between. This chain connects TRBV9 to TRBJ2-6; D is ambiguous. This receptor was identified in an adult woman who had mild COVID-19 (a few samples of this study predate the infection). Cell type and time point are not known. The material sequenced was PBMCs or a T cell subset sorted from them (not recorded which). The CDR3 nucleotides are TGTGCCAGCAGCGTAGAATTCAGAACGGTTATCTCTGGGGCCAACGTCCTGACTTTC. Protein: CASSVEFRTVISGANVLTF.